These T cell receptor beta chains were read from a single sample in a study of blood T cell repertoires in COVID-19. Measured with immunoSEQ multiplex PCR; TCRdb has only the in-frame clones, and not every one. The data contain 30,000 to 40,000 clones, roughly four fifths of them singletons. Sequencing was done on a sample of peripheral blood. These receptors all come from a man older than 75 with active or convalescent COVID-19. The CDR3 runs from the conserved cysteine through the conserved F or W. The D gene is left open where the match is weak.

CDR3 length	D gene	V gene	J gene	CDR3 protein
14	.	TRBV11-3	TRBJ2-3	CASSLGGVTDTQYF
15	TRBD1	TRBV6-5	TRBJ2-7	CASSYSRDRTYEQYF
11	.	TRBV28	TRBJ2-7	CASSSIYEQYF
14	.	TRBV30	TRBJ1-1	CAWSKTGLNTEAFF
11	.	TRBV20-1	TRBJ2-5	CSALAEETQYF
15	.	TRBV19	TRBJ2-7	CASSVAGPRRREQYF
17	TRBD2	TRBV3-1/TRBV3-2	TRBJ2-1	CASSLLAGGPHYNEQFF
14	.	TRBV7-9	TRBJ2-7	CASSLGPQGTVQYF
13	TRBD2	TRBV18	TRBJ2-5	CASSPLAGETQYF
17	TRBD2	TRBV18	TRBJ2-1	CASSPPPTSGRYNEQFF
16	TRBD1	TRBV9	TRBJ1-1	CASSVTRTGENTEAFF
16	TRBD1	TRBV6-1	TRBJ2-7	CASSERGQGSMGEQYF
15	.	TRBV5-8	TRBJ1-1	CASSPLGGYNTEAFF
15	.	TRBV18	TRBJ2-7	CASSPQDGSSYEQYF
12	.	TRBV5-1	TRBJ1-2	CASNQRAYGYTF
13	.	TRBV7-3	TRBJ2-7	CASSRDYPYEQYF
16	TRBD1	TRBV5-1	TRBJ1-2	CASSLGGDSWTYGYTF
17	.	TRBV24-1	TRBJ1-2	CATSDGGQSPSNYGYTF
15	TRBD2	TRBV9	TRBJ2-1	CASSFTSGGYNEQFF
13	.	TRBV7-2	TRBJ2-3	CASSLSYTDTQYF
15	.	TRBV7-9	TRBJ1-1	CASTPGRGENTEAFF
16	.	TRBV11-3	TRBJ1-1	CASSLDDAKGDTEAFF
15	.	TRBV10-1	TRBJ2-2	CASSDGTGDAGELFF
13	.	TRBV6-6	TRBJ1-1	CASSYSLSTEAFF
14	.	TRBV19	TRBJ2-4	CASSIGGAGNIQYF
13	.	TRBV10-2	TRBJ2-3	CASMLAGTDTQYF
14	.	TRBV3-1/TRBV3-2	TRBJ2-7	CASSPPEAVAEQYF
14	.	TRBV7-9	TRBJ2-1	CASSSTRGSNEQFF
12	.	TRBV28	TRBJ2-3	CASSFGGDTQYF
15	TRBD2	TRBV5-1	TRBJ2-7	CASSLVPGGTYEQYF
12	.	TRBV9	TRBJ2-1	CASSVIQREQFF
13	.	TRBV30	TRBJ1-2	CAWRNRFPYGYTF
14	TRBD1	TRBV18	TRBJ1-1	CASSTAGGNTEAFF
15	.	TRBV5-4	TRBJ1-2	CASSLVGAGSYGYTF
14	TRBD1	TRBV11-3	TRBJ1-1	CASSKGGANTEAFF
15	TRBD1	TRBV4-3	TRBJ1-1	CASSLRQGGNTEAFF
15	.	TRBV18	TRBJ2-6	CASSPSASGANVLTF
14	.	TRBV3-1/TRBV3-2	TRBJ2-3	CASSQNIGTDTQYF
16	.	TRBV5-1	TRBJ2-7	CASSQDSSLPSYEQYF
14	.	TRBV4-2	TRBJ2-7	CASSQDDNSYEQYF
16	TRBD1	TRBV24-1	TRBJ2-3	CATSEPGQGVTDTQYF
18	TRBD1	TRBV10-2	TRBJ1-5	CASSDSGTGGYSNQPQHF
18	TRBD2	TRBV20-1	TRBJ2-5	CSASASGTSGRAAETQYF
14	TRBD2	TRBV11-1	TRBJ2-2	CASSKREETGELFF
15	.	TRBV7-7	TRBJ2-1	CASSTTSIMANEQFF
15	.	TRBV19	TRBJ1-2	CASSTDPGGNYGYTF
17	.	TRBV23-1	TRBJ2-2	CASSQSYRQENTGELFF
15	TRBD1	TRBV6-5	TRBJ2-2	CASTPRTGEAGELFF
16	.	TRBV6-2/TRBV6-3	TRBJ2-3	CASSYRKEGVTDTQYF
17	TRBD1	TRBV19	TRBJ1-2	CASETGASDSLYYGYTF
16	.	TRBV7-2	TRBJ2-7	CASSLISGILTYEQYF
14	TRBD1	TRBV6-7	TRBJ2-3	CASSLGQSTDTQYF